Each of the 27 T cell receptor beta chains below was sequenced from the same sample in a study of blood T cell repertoires in COVID-19. Clones were read by immunoSEQ multiplex PCR, and TCRdb kept only the in-frame ones, dropping some. The sample yields roughly 15,000 clones, approximately 80% seen once. Sequenced input: peripheral blood. All receptors derive from a man older than 75 with active COVID-19.

This chain joins TRBV7-2 and TRBJ2-7; D remains unclear. V dropped 3 bases and J dropped 2 bases, with 11 bases sitting between them. This CDR3 region has 14 residues. Germline CDR1 reads SGHTA; CDR2 reads FQGNSA. The CDR3 DNA reads as TGTGCCAGCAGCTTCAGCGCAGTCACCTACGAGCAGTACTTC. Translating it yields CASSFSAVTYEQYF.

V and J are TRBV12-5 and TRBJ1-1; 10 nucleotides align to TRBD1. The CDR3 covers 16 residues. Trimming took 2 bases from V and 5 from J; bases not matched to a gene: 8. The V gene's germline CDR1 is LGHNT and CDR2 FRNRAP. CDR3 DNA sequence: TGTGCTAGTGGTTTGACCTACGGACAGGGGGGAACTGAAGCTTTCTTT. This encodes CASGLTYGQGGTEAFF.

The chain employs TRBV6-5 and TRBJ2-5; D unclear. The CDR3 spans 15 residues. The V gene's germline CDR1 is MNHEY and CDR2 SVGAGI. Trimming took off 0 bases at V and 7 bases at J, with 15 bases between the two ends. The CDR3 nucleotides read TGTGCCAGCAGTTACTCGAAGGCAGGCTTAAGGACCCAGTACTTC. Protein product: CASSYSKAGLRTQYF.

The chain employs TRBV5-4 and TRBJ2-5; D may be TRBD2 (5 bases). CDR1 and CDR2 from the germline V gene are SGHNT and YYREEE (reference sequence). This CDR3 is built from 14 residues. V was shortened by 0 bases and J by 7 bases, with 13 bases between the two germline ends. CDR3 DNA sequence: TGTGCCAGCAGCTTGGACACTGGGAGCGGGACCCAGTACTTC. Translation: CASSLDTGSGTQYF.

The V call is TRBV7-9, the J call TRBJ1-1; D might be TRBD1 (5 bases). The CDR3 extends over 15 amino acids. In germline, CDR1 is SEHNR, CDR2 FQNEAQ (reference sequence). V lost 3 bases to trimming and J lost 6 bases, with 17 bases between them. The CDR3 coding sequence is TGTGCCAGCAGCTTGAGCCAGGGTTTCGGATCTGAAGCTTTCTTT. Protein product: CASSLSQGFGSEAFF.

The chain combines TRBV5-1 with TRBJ2-1; D is unclear. CDR3 size: 12 residues. CDR1 is SGHRS and CDR2 is YFSETQ in the germline V gene. V lost 3 bases and J lost 8, with 9 bases in between. The CDR3 DNA reads TGCGCCAGCAGCTCCAGGTGGGATGAGCAGTTCTTC. Its translation is CASSSRWDEQFF.

V usage is TRBV25-1 and J usage is TRBJ2-7; D call uncertain. CDR1 and CDR2 (germline): MGHDK, SYGVNS. Trimming left V 5 bases short and J 0 bases short, with 5 bases between. The CDR3 has 12 residues. DNA of the CDR3: TGTGCCAGCAGTCCTAGCTCCTACGAGCAGTACTTC. This gives the protein CASSPSSYEQYF.

The gene calls are TRBV7-9 and TRBJ1-1; D is ambiguous. Germline V lookup: CDR1 SEHNR, CDR2 FQNEAQ (reference sequence). CDR3 length equals 15 residues. V was clipped by 0 bases and J by 1 base, with 9 bases between them. This chain's CDR3 is CASSLARSRNTEAFF. The CDR3 DNA reads TGTGCCAGCAGCTTAGCTCGGTCCCGGAACACTGAAGCTTTCTTT. The whole variable domain, remainder taken from reference TRBV7-9 and TRBJ1-1, is DTGVSQNPRHKITKRGQNVTFRCDPISEHNRLYWYRQTLGQGPEFLTYFQNEAQLEKSRLLSDRFSAERPKGSFSTLEIQRTEQGDSAMYLCASSLARSRNTEAFFGQGTRLTVV.

This clone was recorded a few times. The chain recombines TRBV11-2 with TRBJ1-4, with unresolved D. CDR1 SGHAT and CDR2 FQNNGV come from the germline V gene. The CDR3 is 14 residues long. V lost 5 bases and J lost 3, with 10 bases in between. The CDR3 sequence: CASSPGTANEKLFF. CDR3 sequence (DNA): TGTGCCAGCAGCCCTGGAACAGCTAATGAAAAACTGTTTTTT.

The genes are TRBV3-1 (or the pseudogene TRBV3-2) and TRBJ1-1, with D unclear. The CDR3 is made up of 14 amino acids. Germline-derived CDR1 and CDR2 are LGHDT and YNNKEL (reference sequence). V lost 2 bases to trimming and J lost 0 bases, with 7 bases between them. CDR3 amino acids: CASSQLVMNTEAFF. CDR3 coding DNA: TGTGCCAGCAGCCAACTTGTTATGAACACTGAAGCTTTCTTT.

The CDR3 here is CASSQSILAAPEEQYF. The CDR3, as DNA: TGCGCCAGCAGCCAATCGATACTAGCGGCGCCTGAAGAGCAGTACTTC. The chain is built from TRBV4-1 and TRBJ2-7; 8 bases fit TRBD2. The CDR3 spans 16 residues. The J segment lost 7 bases and the V segment lost 2 bases, leaving 13 bases of the junction unmatched. Germline CDR1 MGHRA, CDR2 YSYEKL.

The V gene is TRBV5-1, the J gene TRBJ2-7; a possible D gene is TRBD2 (5 bases). The CDR3 runs to 15 residues. Germline CDR1 is SGHRS and CDR2 is YFSETQ. The V end was cut by 4 bases, the J end by 4 bases, with 18 bases between. CDR3 loop: CASSPTVADFYEQYF. The DNA for the CDR3 is TGCGCCAGCAGCCCCACAGTCGCGGACTTTTACGAGCAGTACTTC.

The chain employs TRBV5-1 and TRBJ1-1, with no clear D. CDR1 is SGHRS and CDR2 is YFSETQ in the germline V gene. Between the trimmed V and J ends, which lost 0 bases and 9 bases, there was a span of 12 bases. There are 13 residues in the CDR3. CDR3 nucleotide sequence: TGCGCCAGCAGCTTGGAAGTGCAGGAAAAAGCTTTCTTT. Protein product: CASSLEVQEKAFF. Full variable domain (outside the CDR3, taken from reference TRBV5-1 and TRBJ1-1): KAGVTQTPRYLIKTRGQQVTLSCSPISGHRSVSWYQQTPGQGLQFLFEYFSETQRNKGNFPGRFSGRQFSNSRSEMNVSTLELGDSALYLCASSLEVQEKAFFGQGTRLTVV.

The chain employs TRBV7-9 and TRBJ2-7; the match to TRBD1 covers 8 bases. J gave up 4 bases and V 4 bases, and 6 bases lay outside the gene matches. The germline V gene encodes CDR1 SEHNR and CDR2 FQNEAQ (reference sequence). This CDR3 is built from 14 residues. CDR3 nucleotide sequence: TGTGCCAGCAGCTCCGAACGGACAGGGTACGAGCAGTACTTC. It yields the protein CASSSERTGYEQYF.

This clone was detected only a few times. The chain carries TRBV7-7 and TRBJ2-2, with 7 bases that match TRBD1. V lost 7 bases and J lost 0; bases outside the gene matches: 2. The germline gives CDR1 SSHAT, CDR2 FNYEAQ (reference sequence). The length of the CDR3 is 14 residues. The CDR3 nucleotides read TGTGCCAGCACGGGGACAGCGAACACCGGGGAGCTGTTTTTT. It yields the protein CASTGTANTGELFF.

The genes are TRBV19 and TRBJ1-3; possibly TRBD1 for D (6 bases). The germline V and J ends were trimmed by 7 bases and 0 bases, with 13 bases remaining between them. The CDR3 length is 15 residues. Germline CDR1 and CDR2: LNHDA and SQIVND (reference sequence). The CDR3 spells CASKEQGSSGNTIYF. CDR3 sequence (DNA): TGTGCCAGTAAGGAGCAGGGGAGCTCTGGAAACACCATATATTTT.

The rearrangement joins TRBV15 to TRBJ1-6; the D gene is possibly TRBD1 (6 bases). CDR3 length: 16 residues. Germline CDR1 and CDR2: LNHNV and YYDKDF (reference sequence). V gave up 0 bases and J gave up 6 bases, with 12 bases separating them. The CDR3 DNA is TGTGCCACCAGCAGAGATCTGAGCAGGGGTAATTCACCCCTCCACTTT. Encoded protein: CATSRDLSRGNSPLHF.

The V and J genes are TRBV29-1 and TRBJ1-2; D perhaps matches TRBD1 (6 bases). The CDR3 covers 11 residues. The V end was cut by 4 bases, the J end by 7 bases, with 10 bases between. Per the germline V gene, CDR1 is SQVTM and CDR2 is ANQGSEA. CDR3 DNA: TGCAGCGTTGGGACAGCGACTGGCTACACCTTC. Amino acid sequence: CSVGTATGYTF.

The sample holds a few counts of this clone. The chain recombines TRBV28 with TRBJ1-1; 7 bases fit TRBD1. This CDR3 has 12 residues. The V and J ends lost 2 bases and 12 bases, in that order; junction bases with no gene match: 6. Germline CDR1 MDHEN, CDR2 SYDVKM. CDR3 in amino acids: CASSLIQGSSFF. As DNA, the CDR3 is TGTGCCAGCAGTTTAATACAGGGGTCGTCTTTCTTT.

The gene calls are TRBV6-6 and TRBJ2-7; TRBD1 is a possible D gene (6 bases). CDR1 and CDR2 (germline): MNHNY, SVGAGI (reference sequence). V gave up 7 bases and J gave up 0 bases, with 13 bases separating them. The CDR3 is made up of 14 amino acids. The DNA of the CDR3 is TGTGCCAGCAAAAACCGGGACAACTCCTACGAGCAGTACTTC. Translating it yields CASKNRDNSYEQYF.

The chain employs TRBV3-1 (or the pseudogene TRBV3-2) and TRBJ1-1; D is ambiguous. The CDR3 sequence is 17 residues long. Trimming left V 2 bases short and J 0 bases short, with 16 bases between. Germline CDR1 and CDR2: LGHDT and YNNKEL (reference sequence). CDR3 nucleotide sequence: TGTGCCAGCAGCCAATCCCTCAACAGCCCTTTGAACACTGAAGCTTTCTTT. Translation gives CASSQSLNSPLNTEAFF.

This sequence joins TRBV27 and TRBJ2-2; weak D call: TRBD1 (7 bases). Germline CDR1 MNHEY, CDR2 SMNVEV (reference sequence). The CDR3 totals 18 residues. Trimming pared 0 bases from V and 4 bases from J, leaving 18 bases between. CDR3 nucleotide sequence: TGTGCCAGCAGTTTATCGACCAGGGGGGCGGCTGGCACCGGGGAGCTGTTTTTT. This encodes CASSLSTRGAAGTGELFF.

V is TRBV6-5 and J is TRBJ2-3; maybe TRBD2 (5 bases). Trimming took off 2 bases at V and 2 bases at J, with 14 bases between the two ends. Germline V gene data show CDR1 as MNHEY and CDR2 as SVGAGI. CDR3 length equals 16 residues. Here the CDR3 reads CASSYRKDGNTDTQYF. The CDR3 DNA is TGTGCCAGCAGTTACCGAAAGGACGGGAACACAGATACGCAGTATTTT.

Comment on this clone: Because the CDR3's place on the DNA is in doubt, the DNA is left out and the CDR3 is given as listed by TCRdb. V gene TRBV28 combines with J gene TRBJ2-7; the table's D call of TRBD2 was not tested on the DNA. Germline lookup yields CDR1 MDHEN and CDR2 SYDVKM. The CDR3 has 14 amino acids, counting both end residues. CDR3 in amino acids: CASSSSQRSYEQYF.

V is TRBV2 and J is TRBJ2-3; unclear D gene. This CDR3 has 13 amino acids. Germline values: CDR1 SNHLY, CDR2 FYNNEI. Trimming took off 3 bases at V and 2 bases at J, with 6 bases between the two ends. CDR3 sequence: CASSDLSTDTQYF. CDR3 coding DNA: TGTGCCAGCAGTGATTTATCCACAGATACGCAGTATTTT.

The chain links TRBV2 to TRBJ1-2, with D possibly being TRBD1 (5 bases). The V end lost 9 bases, the J end lost 3 bases, and 14 bases lay between the germline ends. The CDR3 loop spans 13 amino acids. Germline V CDR1 and CDR2: SNHLY, FYNNEI. CDR3 nucleotides: TGTGCCAGGGCCGGGGGAGCGCACTATGGCTACACCTTC. It specifies CARAGGAHYGYTF.

Only a few counts were recorded for this clone. V gene TRBV10-1 combines with J gene TRBJ2-7, with TRBD1 matching over 8 bases. Looked up from germline, CDR1 is WNHNN and CDR2 is SYGVQD (reference sequence). The CDR3 is 14 amino acids. With 3 bases clipped from V and 5 bases from J, the junction kept 6 bases outside the gene matches. The CDR3 region has the DNA TGCGCCAGCAGTGACCAAGACAGGGGCGACGAGCAGTACTTC. Protein product: CASSDQDRGDEQYF.